These 26 T cell receptor beta chains were sequenced from one sample in a study of vaccination effects on CD4 cells after COVID-19. ViraFEST used viral peptide pools to expand antigen-specific CD4+ T cells before sequencing. Scientists isolated CD4+ T cells after a roughly ten-day culture period ended. The person's infection with SARS-CoV-2, confirmed by PCR, took place between March and December 2020. TCRdb keeps only in-frame clones here, not all; method: immunoSEQ multiplex PCR. The sample lists about 70,000 clones; 65% to 85% were seen once. Which antigens these TCRs recognize remains unknown. The specimen was CD4+ T cells from PBMCs cultured with HIV peptides, collected before COVID-19 vaccination. Regarding subset: HIV-1 Nef peptide pool negative control/reference culture. All receptors come from a human donor who had a prior SARS-CoV-2 infection.

This chain connects TRBV7-2 to TRBJ2-3, with D tentatively TRBD2 (6 bases). Germline CDR1 reads SGHTA; CDR2 reads FQGNSA. The CDR3 consists of 15 residues. Trimming removed 10 bases from V and 0 bases from J, with 17 bases in between. The chain's CDR3 is CATSGAADSTDTQYF. In DNA, the CDR3 is TGTGCCACTTCGGGAGCGGCCGATAGCACAGATACGCAGTATTTT.

V usage is TRBV6-2 or TRBV6-3 and J usage is TRBJ1-2, with D possibly being TRBD1 (5 bases). With 3 bases removed from V and 4 bases from J, the gap between germline ends came to 30 bases. The germline gives CDR1 MNHEY, CDR2 SVGEGT. This CDR3 has 20 amino acids. The CDR3: CASSYRARADVPGGAYGYTF. The CDR3 nucleotides are TGTGCCAGCAGTTATCGGGCCAGGGCTGACGTTCCAGGAGGGGCCTATGGCTACACCTTC.

This chain connects TRBV19 to TRBJ2-3; 7 bases align to TRBD2. CDR1 and CDR2 from the germline V gene are LNHDA and SQIVND (reference sequence). This CDR3 contains 17 residues. The ends lost 5 bases at V and 1 base at J; junction bases unmatched: 12. CDR3 sequence: CASSPGGGSLGTDTQYF. CDR3 DNA sequence: TGTGCCAGTAGTCCCGGCGGCGGGAGCTTGGGCACAGATACGCAGTATTTT.

This clone was seen a handful of times. V usage is TRBV30 and J usage is TRBJ1-3; D ambiguous. CDR3 length: 13 amino acids. V lost 8 bases and J lost 4, with 15 bases in between. Germline V gives CDR1 GTSNPN, CDR2 SVGIG (reference sequence). The DNA for the CDR3 is TGTGCCGGAAGGGTATCGGGAGGAAACACCATATATTTT. Amino acid sequence: CAGRVSGGNTIYF.

CDR3 bases: TGTGCCAGCAGCCGGTCCCAGGGGACTAGCGGGGGGGAGTATCAGTACTTC. Translating gives CASSRSQGTSGGEYQYF. The V call is TRBV3-1 (or the pseudogene TRBV3-2), the J call TRBJ2-7, with TRBD2 identical over 16 bases. There are 17 residues in the CDR3. The junction had 13 bases not matched to a gene; V was cut back by 4 bases and J by 10 bases. Germline CDR1 reads LGHDT; CDR2 reads YNNKEL (reference sequence).

This rearrangement joins TRBV7-2 to TRBJ2-1, with D uncertain. The CDR3 has 14 residues. Trimming pared 5 bases from V and 7 bases from J, leaving 15 bases between. CDR1 and CDR2 (germline): SGHTA, FQGNSA. The CDR3 coding sequence is TGTGCCAGCAGCATCGGGCCCCAAGAAAATGAGCAGTTCTTC. It specifies CASSIGPQENEQFF.

This chain uses TRBV14 with TRBJ2-3, with D maybe TRBD2 (7 bases). V shed 4 bases and J shed 2 bases, with 13 bases lying between them. The CDR3 consists of 15 residues. Germline assignment: CDR1 SGHDN and CDR2 FVKESK. The CDR3, as DNA: TGTGCCAGCAGCCCCACGGGGGGCTACACAGATACGCAGTATTTT. This translates into CASSPTGGYTDTQYF.

V gene TRBV9 combines with J gene TRBJ2-5; D assignment may be TRBD1 or TRBD2 (5 bases each). The germline V and J ends were trimmed by 2 bases and 4 bases, with 12 bases remaining between them. The CDR3 covers 14 residues. Germline CDR1 and CDR2: SGDLS and YYNGEE. CDR3 in DNA: TGTGCCAGCAGCGTCGATACTAGGGGAGAGACCCAGTACTTC. This gives the protein CASSVDTRGETQYF. Looking up the rest from reference TRBV9 and TRBJ2-5 gives the full variable domain: DSGVTQTPKHLITATGQRVTLRCSPRSGDLSVYWYQQSLDQGLQFLIQYYNGEERAKGNILERFSAQQFPDLHSELNLSSLELGDSALYFCASSVDTRGETQYFGPGTRLLVL.

The chain has TRBV10-3 and TRBJ1-2, with D uncertain. V was cut by 0 bases and J by 2 bases, with 7 bases left in between. The V gene's germline CDR1 is ENHRY and CDR2 SYGVKD. The CDR3 covers 14 residues. The chain's CDR3 is CAISESYENYGYTF. The CDR3 DNA sequence: TGTGCCATCAGTGAGTCATACGAAAACTATGGCTACACCTTC.

There are a few counts of this clone. This chain uses TRBV7-8 with TRBJ2-6; 8 bases are a match to TRBD1. The CDR3 spans 16 residues. Germline loops: CDR1 SGHVS, CDR2 FQNEAQ. J was trimmed by 1 base and V by 6 bases; bases with no gene match: 5. CDR3: CASRNNRGSGANVLTF. In nucleotides, the CDR3 is TGTGCCAGCAGAAACAACAGGGGGTCTGGGGCCAACGTCCTGACTTTC.

The chain recombines TRBV24-1 with TRBJ2-3, with TRBD2 matching over 8 bases. After removal of 6 bases from V and 8 bases from J, the junction contained 18 bases not matched to a gene. Germline V gene data show CDR1 as KGHDR and CDR2 as SFDVKD. CDR3 size: 17 residues. Here the CDR3 reads CATSPRGTSGTLGTQYF. The CDR3 nucleotides are TGTGCCACCAGTCCTAGGGGGACTAGTGGAACTTTGGGTACGCAGTATTTT.

This clone showed up just once. V usage is TRBV6-1 and J usage is TRBJ1-2; D remains unclear. With 3 bases removed from V and 4 bases from J, the gap between germline ends came to 21 bases. Germline CDR1 is MNHNS and CDR2 is SASEGT. The CDR3 consists of 17 residues. CDR3: CASSDGQGPHWGYGYTF. The CDR3 DNA is TGTGCCAGCAGTGACGGTCAAGGGCCCCACTGGGGCTATGGCTACACCTTC.

J is TRBJ2-7 and V is TRBV7-9; possibly TRBD1 or TRBD2 for D (6 bases each). Germline values: CDR1 SEHNR, CDR2 FQNEAQ (reference sequence). CDR3 size: 14 residues. V gave up 8 bases and J gave up 0 bases, with 14 bases separating them. The CDR3 region has the DNA TGTGCCAGCGCAACCGGGGGCAGCTCCTACGAGCAGTACTTC. Translation gives CASATGGSSYEQYF.

This clone has a handful of counts. The gene calls are TRBV2 and TRBJ1-5; D perhaps matches TRBD1 (5 bases). This CDR3 region has 14 residues. Trimming shortened V by 8 bases and J by 4 bases, and 15 bases separated the two germline ends. Germline loops: CDR1 SNHLY, CDR2 FYNNEI. The CDR3 spells CASGSLTENQPQHF. The CDR3 DNA sequence: TGTGCCAGCGGATCCCTGACAGAAAATCAGCCCCAGCATTTT.

This clone appeared once. The rearrangement links TRBV7-3 to TRBJ2-1; 12 nucleotides agree with TRBD2. This CDR3 is built from 16 residues. V was pared by 5 bases and J by 9 bases, with 11 bases of the junction left unmatched. Germline CDR1 reads SGHTA; CDR2 reads FQGTGA. The CDR3 DNA follows: TGTGCCAGCAGCCTTCCTAGCGGGAGGGCCTATTCTGAGCAGTTCTTC. Its translation: CASSLPSGRAYSEQFF.

This chain joins TRBV19 and TRBJ1-2; D gene unclear. CDR1 and CDR2 from the germline V gene are LNHDA and SQIVND (reference sequence). Trimming cost V 0 bases and J 8 bases, with 13 bases left between them. The CDR3 loop spans 14 amino acids. CDR3 sequence: CASSIDVGSAGYTF. In nucleotides, the CDR3 is TGTGCCAGTAGTATAGATGTAGGGTCGGCCGGCTACACCTTC.

The CDR3 region has the DNA TGTGCCAGCTCTAGCGGGACTAGCGGTCCCGGGCAGTACTTC. This sequence encodes CASSSGTSGPGQYF. This rearrangement joins TRBV18 to TRBJ2-7; 11 bases match TRBD2. Germline CDR1 and CDR2: KGHSH and LQKENI. CDR3 length: 14 residues. Losses at the gene ends were 6 bases for V and 9 bases for J; bases not matched to a gene: 10.

The chain uses TRBV7-2 and TRBJ2-3, with TRBD2 matching over 10 bases. The ends lost 1 base at V and 2 bases at J; junction bases unmatched: 3. The CDR3 consists of 16 residues. Germline V gene data show CDR1 as SGHTA and CDR2 as FQGNSA. CDR3 DNA sequence: TGTGCCAGCAGCTTAGGAAGCGGGAGGGCCACAGATACGCAGTATTTT. Protein sequence: CASSLGSGRATDTQYF.

The chain uses TRBV11-2 and TRBJ2-7; D perhaps matches TRBD2 (8 bases). CDR3 length equals 16 residues. V was trimmed by 4 bases and J by 2 bases, leaving 18 bases between them. CDR1 SGHAT and CDR2 FQNNGV come from the germline V gene. The CDR3 protein is CASSSGGTRSTYEQYF. The CDR3 DNA follows: TGTGCCAGCAGCTCAGGGGGGACTAGATCGACCTACGAGCAGTACTTC.

The chain uses TRBV7-3 and TRBJ1-1, with a tentative D call TRBD1 (5 bases). The germline V gene encodes CDR1 SGHTA and CDR2 FQGTGA. With 5 bases removed from V and 5 bases from J, the gap between germline ends came to 15 bases. CDR3 size: 14 residues. CDR3 bases: TGTGCCAGCAGCCCCGACGGGGCAGGTACTGAAGCTTTCTTT. Amino acid sequence: CASSPDGAGTEAFF.

V is TRBV27 and J is TRBJ1-5, with 7 bases fitting TRBD1. The CDR3 extends over 14 amino acids. Germline V CDR1 and CDR2: MNHEY, SMNVEV (reference sequence). After removal of 6 bases from V and 3 bases from J, the junction contained 5 bases not matched to a gene. As DNA, the CDR3 is TGTGCCAGCAGGTCGGGACAGAACAATCAGCCCCAGCATTTT. It is translated as CASRSGQNNQPQHF.

V usage is TRBV2 and J usage is TRBJ1-2, with unresolved D. V lost 2 bases and J 4 bases, leaving 5 bases between the germline ends. Germline values: CDR1 SNHLY, CDR2 FYNNEI. CDR3 length: 12 residues. CDR3 coding DNA: TGTGCCAGCAGTGAATGGCGCTATGGCTACACCTTC. Protein product: CASSEWRYGYTF.

This clone has a handful of counts. This chain links TRBV5-1 with TRBJ1-3, with 8 bases fitting TRBD1. After removal of 5 bases from V and 2 bases from J, the junction contained 9 bases not matched to a gene. CDR1 is SGHRS and CDR2 is YFSETQ in the germline V gene. There are 16 residues in the CDR3. The DNA of the CDR3 is TGCGCCAGCAGTTTTACATACAGGGGGACTGGAAACACCATATATTTT. Its translation: CASSFTYRGTGNTIYF.

This clone was seen only a few times. J is TRBJ2-2 and V is TRBV10-3; tentative D call: TRBD1 (9 bases). The CDR3 loop spans 19 amino acids. V was pared by 3 bases and J by 4 bases, with 24 bases between. Germline V lookup: CDR1 ENHRY, CDR2 SYGVKD. CDR3 region: CAISDRIGRGTGSTGELFF. In nucleotides, the CDR3 is TGTGCCATCAGTGACCGGATCGGGAGGGGGACAGGGAGCACCGGGGAGCTGTTTTTT.

V gene TRBV5-4 combines with J gene TRBJ2-3; 7 bases line up with TRBD2. Looked up from germline, CDR1 is SGHNT and CDR2 is YYREEE (reference sequence). V lost 0 bases, J lost 0 bases, and 4 bases stayed unmatched. The CDR3 loop spans 16 amino acids. The CDR3: CASSLGSSGSTDTQYF. The DNA of the CDR3 is TGTGCCAGCAGCTTGGGGTCTAGCGGAAGCACAGATACGCAGTATTTT.

V usage is TRBV5-4 and J usage is TRBJ2-7, with D perhaps matching TRBD2 (6 bases). This CDR3 is built from 15 residues. Germline lookup yields CDR1 SGHNT and CDR2 YYREEE (reference sequence). The V gene lost 0 bases and the J gene lost 3 bases, with 13 bases spanning the gap. CDR3 nucleotide sequence: TGTGCCAGCAGCTTGGACCTAGCGAATGGCTACGAGCAGTACTTC. It codes for CASSLDLANGYEQYF.